What follows describes a single T cell receptor beta chain. This clonotype has at least ten counts. There is no known antigen for this receptor. No much larger clone exists at a distance of one base, and base qualities are not known. The record originates from a study of T-cell memory formation after mild COVID-19 (dated by TCRdb to the early 2020s). General notes on the study: Most TCR sequence clusters were specific to one of the two donors. In a couple of donors, T-cell clones that expanded and contracted after mild COVID-19 were tracked by sequencing TCRalpha and TCRbeta repertoires over time. Two young, previously healthy adult volunteers, one female and one male, were included in the cohort. Broader findings and caveats from the paper: The detection of some responding clones in pre-infection memory suggests that pre-existing cross-reactive memory T cells joined the SARS-CoV-2 response. Contracting CD4+ clones were found mainly in CM and EM memory subsets, while CD8+ clones were enriched in EMRA. The second-wave clones that peaked on day 37 were not confirmed to be SARS-CoV-2 specific. Only a couple of mild cases were covered in the study, and larger cohorts including severe cases with pre-infection samples were considered necessary. Clones contracting from day 15 to 85 had balanced CD4/CD8 phenotypes, while a second wave expanding from day 15 to 37 was biased towards CD4+.

The reads were generated on an Illumina NovaSeq 6000. Using 5'RACE with constant-segment primers, TCRalpha and TCRbeta cDNA libraries were constructed, with sample barcodes and unique molecular identifiers added in the process. Trizol reagent was used to extract RNA from every sample. Libraries were amplified in two PCR steps, with a second sample barcode and Illumina TruSeq adapters added in the second step. Sequencing of libraries was performed on an Illumina NovaSeq with 2 x 150 bp paired-end reads. Per the authors' processing: Reads were demultiplexed and collapsed into UMI-guided consensus sequences with migec v1.2.7. With mixcr v2.1.11, UMI consensuses were aligned to TRA and TRB V and J templates and assembled into clonotypes. Clonotypes were classified as expanded or contracted when called significant by both edgeR and NoisET, with noise models trained on biological replicates. For edgeR calls, the thresholds were a false discovery rate-adjusted p below 0.01 and a log2 fold-change of 1. As an exploratory analysis of dynamics, max-normalized trajectories of the 1000 most abundant clonotypes were examined by PCA with hierarchical clustering. The CD4 or CD8 phenotype of responding clones was assigned using the separately sequenced CD4+ and CD8+ repertoires. TCRdb reprocessed the public reads (quality trimming at Q25 with fastp, clone calling with MiXCR) and kept in-frame beta chains. Rows matching on CDR3 protein sequence are summarized as one entry with the most common DNA and genes. TCRdb, rather than the study authors, made the V and J calls. This sample gives about 150,000 distinct CDR3 sequences in total; roughly a fifth of them show up just once. 2% to 2.5% of the sample rests with the top ten.

Ficoll-Paque density gradient centrifugation was the method used to isolate PBMCs. The CDR3 covers 14 residues, taking in both the cysteine and the phenylalanine. Only the CDR3 part of the read is kept: 42 bases, read in frame from the first base. V was cut back by 8 bases and J by 3 bases, leaving a gap of 13 bases between them. Looking up the germline V gene yields CDR1 SGHVS and CDR2 FNYEAQ. Rearrangement joined TRBV7-6 to TRBJ2-2; D gene: possibly TRBD1, on 5 matching bases. Sample: PBMCs or a T cell subset sorted from them (not recorded which). The source is an adult woman who had mild COVID-19 (a few samples of this study predate the infection). The sample titles of this study are shuffled in the database, so cell type and time point are left out; the donor was told from shared clones. DNA sequence: TGTGCCAGCCGTACTACAGGAGACACCGGGGAGCTGTTTTTT. The encoded protein is CASRTTGDTGELFF.